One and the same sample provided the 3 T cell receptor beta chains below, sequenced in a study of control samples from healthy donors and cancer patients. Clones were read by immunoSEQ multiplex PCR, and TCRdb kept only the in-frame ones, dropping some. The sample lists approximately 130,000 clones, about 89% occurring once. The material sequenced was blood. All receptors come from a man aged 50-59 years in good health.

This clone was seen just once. The CDR3 bases are TGTGCCAGCAGTGAAGCGTCGGGTCAGGAGCTTTACAATGAGCAGTTCTTC. Translated: CASSEASGQELYNEQFF. J is TRBJ2-1 and V is TRBV2; D call uncertain. CDR3 length equals 17 residues. Germline V lookup: CDR1 SNHLY, CDR2 FYNNEI. The V end lost 0 bases, the J end lost 4 bases, and 16 bases lay between the germline ends.

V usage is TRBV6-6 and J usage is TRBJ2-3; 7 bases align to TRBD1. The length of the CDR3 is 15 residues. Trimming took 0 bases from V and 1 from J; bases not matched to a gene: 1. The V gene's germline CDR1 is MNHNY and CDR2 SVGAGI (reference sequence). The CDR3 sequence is CASSYSGQGTDTQYF. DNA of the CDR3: TGTGCCAGCAGTTACTCCGGACAGGGCACAGATACGCAGTATTTT.

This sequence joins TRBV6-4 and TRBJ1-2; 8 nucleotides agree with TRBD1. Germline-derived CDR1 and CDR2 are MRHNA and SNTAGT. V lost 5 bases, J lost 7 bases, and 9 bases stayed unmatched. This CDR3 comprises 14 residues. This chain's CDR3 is CASSPQGQGVGYTF. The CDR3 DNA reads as TGTGCCAGCAGTCCCCAAGGACAGGGCGTTGGCTACACCTTC.